This T cell receptor (beta chain) stems from a study of vaccination and CD4 T cells after COVID-19. Across the whole study: Post-COVID samples were collected a median around 100 days following diagnosis, spanning 35 to 161. The study, taken as a whole, reports: Within convalescent individuals, 304 out of 307 vaccine-specific clones proved to be spike mono-reactive.

CDR1 is DFQATT, CDR2 SNEGSKA, per germline (reference sequence). CDR3 size: 14 residues. The V segment lost 4 bases and the J segment 2 bases; nucleotides outside the gene matches: 4. Points on this clonotype: Its antigen is unidentified.

CD4+ T cells that had been cultured provided DNA sequenced with the Oncomine TCR Beta short-read assay. TCRdb re-derived calls from the PCR reads in MiXCR, one entry per CDR3 protein. This table holds 6,600 or so distinct CDR3 sequences, about a third found once. Treatment specified: roughly 10-day PBMC culture with coronavirus spike peptide pools or control peptides (ViraFEST assay). The unexposed donor gave CD4+ T cells before the COVID-19 pandemic (2011-2018). Cultures of PBMCs, around 1.8 million per well, were set up with 10 IU/ml IL-2 and 10 ug/ml peptide pools. This chain links TRBV20-1 with TRBJ1-3; TRBD1 matches at 8 bases. The specimen was CD4+ T cells from blood, cultured in vitro. The sequence derives from a human donor in good health. In nucleotides, the CDR3 is TGCAGTGCTACTCTACAGGGGGCTGGAAACACCATATATTTT. Its protein product is CSATLQGAGNTIYF.